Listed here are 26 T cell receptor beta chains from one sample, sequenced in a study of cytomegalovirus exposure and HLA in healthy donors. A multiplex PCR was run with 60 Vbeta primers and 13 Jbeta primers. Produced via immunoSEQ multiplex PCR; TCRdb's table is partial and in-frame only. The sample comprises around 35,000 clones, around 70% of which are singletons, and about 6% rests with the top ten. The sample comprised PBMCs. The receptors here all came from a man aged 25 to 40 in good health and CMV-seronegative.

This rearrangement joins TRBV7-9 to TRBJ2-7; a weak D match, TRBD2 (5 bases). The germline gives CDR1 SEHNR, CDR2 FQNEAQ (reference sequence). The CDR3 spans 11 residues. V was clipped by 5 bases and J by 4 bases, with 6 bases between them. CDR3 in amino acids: CASSRGYEQYF. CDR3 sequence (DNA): TGTGCCAGCAGCCGAGGGTACGAGCAGTACTTC.

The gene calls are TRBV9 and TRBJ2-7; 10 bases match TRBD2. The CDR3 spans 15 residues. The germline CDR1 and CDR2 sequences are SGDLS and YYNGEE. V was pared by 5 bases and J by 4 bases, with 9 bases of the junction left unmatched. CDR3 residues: CASRSTSGKSYEQYF. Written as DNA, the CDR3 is TGTGCCAGCAGGTCCACTAGCGGGAAAAGTTACGAGCAGTACTTC.

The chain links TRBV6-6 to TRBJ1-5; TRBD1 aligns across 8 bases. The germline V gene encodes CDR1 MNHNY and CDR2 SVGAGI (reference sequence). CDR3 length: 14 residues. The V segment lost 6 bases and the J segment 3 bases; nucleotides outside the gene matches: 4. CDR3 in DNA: TGTGCCAGCAGCAACAGGGGGGACAATCAGCCCCAGCATTTT. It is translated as CASSNRGDNQPQHF.

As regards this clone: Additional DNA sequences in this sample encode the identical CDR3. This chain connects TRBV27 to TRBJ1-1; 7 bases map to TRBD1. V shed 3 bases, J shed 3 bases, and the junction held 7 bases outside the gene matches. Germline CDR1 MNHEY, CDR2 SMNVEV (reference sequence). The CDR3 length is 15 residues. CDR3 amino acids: CASSLVAGGYTEAFF. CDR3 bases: TGTGCCAGCAGTTTGGTGGCAGGGGGGTACACTGAAGCTTTCTTT.

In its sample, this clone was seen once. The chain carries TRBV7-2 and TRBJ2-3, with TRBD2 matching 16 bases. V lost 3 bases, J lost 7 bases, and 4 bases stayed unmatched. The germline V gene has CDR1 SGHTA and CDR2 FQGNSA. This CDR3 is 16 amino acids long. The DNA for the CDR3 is TGTGCCAGCAGCTTGGGACTAGCGGGGGGGCTGTATACGCAGTATTTT. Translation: CASSLGLAGGLYTQYF.

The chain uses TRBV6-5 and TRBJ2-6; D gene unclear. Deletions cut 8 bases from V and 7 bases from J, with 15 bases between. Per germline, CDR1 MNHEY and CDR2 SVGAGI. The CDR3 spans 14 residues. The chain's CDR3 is CASRLALTANVLTF. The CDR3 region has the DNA TGTGCCAGCCGATTAGCACTTACTGCCAACGTCCTGACTTTC.

The CDR3 sequence: CAISELTGENEKLFF. The CDR3 region has the DNA TGTGCCATCAGTGAGTTAACGGGGGAGAATGAAAAACTGTTTTTT. The chain links TRBV10-3 to TRBJ1-4, with a tentative D call TRBD1 (5 bases). V was cut by 1 base and J by 5 bases, with 11 bases left in between. Germline V gives CDR1 ENHRY, CDR2 SYGVKD. This CDR3 has 15 amino acids.

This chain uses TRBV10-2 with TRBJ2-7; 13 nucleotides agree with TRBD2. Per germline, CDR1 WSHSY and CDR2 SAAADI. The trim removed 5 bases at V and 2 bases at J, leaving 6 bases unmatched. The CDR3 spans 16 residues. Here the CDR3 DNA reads TGCGCCAGCAGTAGGGGGACTAGCGGGAAGACCTACGAGCAGTACTTC. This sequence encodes CASSRGTSGKTYEQYF.

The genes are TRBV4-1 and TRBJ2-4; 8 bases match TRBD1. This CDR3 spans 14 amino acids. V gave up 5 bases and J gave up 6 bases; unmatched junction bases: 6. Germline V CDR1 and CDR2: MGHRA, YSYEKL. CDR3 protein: CASSAQGAGNIQYF. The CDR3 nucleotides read TGCGCCAGCAGCGCCCAGGGGGCGGGAAACATTCAGTACTTC.

The CDR3 loop reads CASSPSQAGSSYEQYF. The CDR3 DNA reads TGTGCCAGCTCACCCTCACAGGCCGGCAGCTCCTACGAGCAGTACTTC. This chain links TRBV18 with TRBJ2-7, with D tentatively TRBD1 (5 bases). The CDR3 is 16 residues long. V was clipped by 3 bases and J by 0 bases, with 15 bases between them. From germline, CDR1 is KGHSH and CDR2 LQKENI.

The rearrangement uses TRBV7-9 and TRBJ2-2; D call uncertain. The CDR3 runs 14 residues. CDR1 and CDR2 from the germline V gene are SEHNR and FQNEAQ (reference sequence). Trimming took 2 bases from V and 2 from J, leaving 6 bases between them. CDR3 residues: CASSLWQNTGELFF. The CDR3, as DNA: TGTGCCAGCAGCTTATGGCAAAACACCGGGGAGCTGTTTTTT.

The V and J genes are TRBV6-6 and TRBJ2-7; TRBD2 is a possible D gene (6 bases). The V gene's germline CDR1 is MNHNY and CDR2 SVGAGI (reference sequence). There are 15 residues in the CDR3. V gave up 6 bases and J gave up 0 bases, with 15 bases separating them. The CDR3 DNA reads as TGTGCCAGCAGCCTCCGGGACTTCAGCTCCTACGAGCAGTACTTC. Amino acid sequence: CASSLRDFSSYEQYF.

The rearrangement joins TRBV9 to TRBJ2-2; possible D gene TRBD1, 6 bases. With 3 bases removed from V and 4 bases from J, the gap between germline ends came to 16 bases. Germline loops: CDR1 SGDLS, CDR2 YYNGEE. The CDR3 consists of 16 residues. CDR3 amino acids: CASSAASQGITGELFF. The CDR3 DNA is TGTGCCAGCAGCGCCGCTAGCCAGGGGATCACCGGGGAGCTGTTTTTT.

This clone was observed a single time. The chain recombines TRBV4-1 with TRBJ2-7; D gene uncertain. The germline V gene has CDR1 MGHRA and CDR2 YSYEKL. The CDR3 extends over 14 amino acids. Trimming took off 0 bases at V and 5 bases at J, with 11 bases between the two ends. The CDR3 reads CASSQEILPNEQYF. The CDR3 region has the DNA TGCGCCAGCAGCCAAGAGATCCTACCCAACGAGCAGTACTTC.

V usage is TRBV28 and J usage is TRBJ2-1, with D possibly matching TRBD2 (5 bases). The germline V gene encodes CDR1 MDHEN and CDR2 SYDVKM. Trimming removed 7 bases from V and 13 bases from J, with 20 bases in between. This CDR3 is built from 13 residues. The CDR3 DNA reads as TGTGCCAGCACCACCAGGACTTGGGGTGGACAGTTCTTC. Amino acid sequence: CASTTRTWGGQFF. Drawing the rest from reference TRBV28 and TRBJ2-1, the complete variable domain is DVKVTQSSRYLVKRTGEKVFLECVQDMDHENMFWYRQDPGLGLRLIYFSYDVKMKEKGDIPEGYSVSREKKERFSLILESASTNQTSMYLCASTTRTWGGQFFGPGTRLTVL.

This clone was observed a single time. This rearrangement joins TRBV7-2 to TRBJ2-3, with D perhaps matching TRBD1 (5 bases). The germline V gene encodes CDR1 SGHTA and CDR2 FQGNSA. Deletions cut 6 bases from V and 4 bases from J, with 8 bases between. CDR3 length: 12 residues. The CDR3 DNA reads TGTGCCAGCAGTCCAGGGTCAGATACGCAGTATTTT. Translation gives CASSPGSDTQYF.

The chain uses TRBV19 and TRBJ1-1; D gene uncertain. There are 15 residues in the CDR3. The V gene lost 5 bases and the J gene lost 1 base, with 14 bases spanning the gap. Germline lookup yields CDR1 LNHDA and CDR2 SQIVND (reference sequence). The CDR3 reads CASSPRGPKNTEAFF. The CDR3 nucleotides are TGTGCCAGTAGTCCCCGGGGTCCGAAGAACACTGAAGCTTTCTTT. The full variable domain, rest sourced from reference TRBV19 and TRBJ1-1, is DGGITQSPKYLFRKEGQNVTLSCEQNLNHDAMYWYRQDPGQGLRLIYYSQIVNDFQKGDIAEGYSVSREKKESFPLTVTSAQKNPTAFYLCASSPRGPKNTEAFFGQGTRLTVV.

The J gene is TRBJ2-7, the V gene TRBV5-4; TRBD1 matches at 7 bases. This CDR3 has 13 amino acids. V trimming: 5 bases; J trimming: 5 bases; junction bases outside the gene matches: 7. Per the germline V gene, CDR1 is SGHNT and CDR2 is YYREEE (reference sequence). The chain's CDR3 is CASSPGTEDEQYF. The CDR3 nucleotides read TGTGCCAGCAGTCCCGGGACAGAAGACGAGCAGTACTTC.

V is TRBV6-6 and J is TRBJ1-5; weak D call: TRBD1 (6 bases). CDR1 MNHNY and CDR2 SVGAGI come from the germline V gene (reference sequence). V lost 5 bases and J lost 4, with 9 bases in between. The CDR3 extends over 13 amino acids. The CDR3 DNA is TGTGCCAGCAGTCAACAGGGTAATCAGCCCCAGCATTTT. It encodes CASSQQGNQPQHF.

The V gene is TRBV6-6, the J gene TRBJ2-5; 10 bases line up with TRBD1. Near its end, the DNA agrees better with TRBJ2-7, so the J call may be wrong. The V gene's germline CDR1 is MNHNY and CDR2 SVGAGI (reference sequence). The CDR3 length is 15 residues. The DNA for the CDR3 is TGTGCCAGCAGTAACCGGGACAGGGGAACCTACGAGCAGTACTTC. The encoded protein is CASSNRDRGTYEQYF.

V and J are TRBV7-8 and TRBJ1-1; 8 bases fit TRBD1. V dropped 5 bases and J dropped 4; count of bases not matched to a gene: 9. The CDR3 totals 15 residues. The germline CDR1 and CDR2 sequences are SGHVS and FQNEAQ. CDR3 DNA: TGTGCCAGCAGCATACAGGGACAGGTGGGCACTGAAGCTTTCTTT. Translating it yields CASSIQGQVGTEAFF.

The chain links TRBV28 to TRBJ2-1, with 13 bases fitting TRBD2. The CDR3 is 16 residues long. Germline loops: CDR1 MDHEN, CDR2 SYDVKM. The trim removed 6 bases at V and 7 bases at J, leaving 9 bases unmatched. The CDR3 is CASRLSGTSGTNEQFF. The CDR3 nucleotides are TGTGCCAGCAGACTGAGTGGGACTAGCGGGACAAATGAGCAGTTCTTC. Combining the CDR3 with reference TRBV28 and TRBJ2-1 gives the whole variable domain DVKVTQSSRYLVKRTGEKVFLECVQDMDHENMFWYRQDPGLGLRLIYFSYDVKMKEKGDIPEGYSVSREKKERFSLILESASTNQTSMYLCASRLSGTSGTNEQFFGPGTRLTVL.

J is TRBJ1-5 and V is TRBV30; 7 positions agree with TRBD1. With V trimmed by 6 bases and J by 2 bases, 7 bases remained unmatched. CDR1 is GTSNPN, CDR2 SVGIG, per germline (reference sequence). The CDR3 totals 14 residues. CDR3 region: CACTDGQGNQPQHF. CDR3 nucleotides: TGTGCCTGCACAGACGGACAGGGCAATCAGCCCCAGCATTTT.

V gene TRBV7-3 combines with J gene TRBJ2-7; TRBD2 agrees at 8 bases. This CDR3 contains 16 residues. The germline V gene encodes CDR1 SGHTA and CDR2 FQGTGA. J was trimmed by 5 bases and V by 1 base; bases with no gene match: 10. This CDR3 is CASSLNPRGGPHEQYF. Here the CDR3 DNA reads TGTGCCAGCAGCTTAAATCCTCGGGGGGGCCCCCACGAGCAGTACTTC.

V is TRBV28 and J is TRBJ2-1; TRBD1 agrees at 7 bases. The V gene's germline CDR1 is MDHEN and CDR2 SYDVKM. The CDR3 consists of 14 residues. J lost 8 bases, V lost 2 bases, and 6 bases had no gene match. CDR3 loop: CASSLRQGRHEQFF. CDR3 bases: TGTGCCAGCAGTTTAAGACAGGGTCGCCATGAGCAGTTCTTC.

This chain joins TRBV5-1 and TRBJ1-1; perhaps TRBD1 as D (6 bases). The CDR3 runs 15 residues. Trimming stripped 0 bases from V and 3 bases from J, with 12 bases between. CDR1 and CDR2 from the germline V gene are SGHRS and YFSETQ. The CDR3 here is CASSLVGGRDTEAFF. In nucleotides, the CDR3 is TGCGCCAGCAGCTTGGTCGGGGGGCGGGACACTGAAGCTTTCTTT.